These T cell receptor beta chains were read from a single sample in a study of blood T cell repertoires in COVID-19. Clones were sequenced by immunoSEQ multiplex PCR, and TCRdb holds only the in-frame ones, with some missing. The table lists 400,000 to 450,000 clones, about 91% of them singletons. Specimen: peripheral blood. The source of these receptors is a woman in her fifties or sixties with COVID-19, enrolled during active disease. Both conserved end residues are part of each CDR3. Each record gives: D gene, J gene, V gene, clone size, CDR3 protein, CDR3 DNA. D genes are given only for firm matches. The listing skips clone size in some rows; elsewhere it reads once, few, many or a size class.

>TRBD1|TRBJ2-4|TRBV4-1|NA
CASSQDRGGVAGGLAKNIQYF
TGCGCCAGCAGCCAAGATAGGGGCGGTGTGGCAGGGGGTTTAGCCAAAAACATTCAGTACTTC
>TRBD2|TRBJ2-7|TRBV7-2|NA
CASSLWTSDEQYF
TGTGCCAGCAGCTTATGGACTAGCGATGAGCAGTACTTC
>TRBD2|TRBJ2-5|TRBV3-1/TRBV3-2|NA
CASSLLGGDEVQETQYF
TGTGCCAGCAGCCTCCTGGGAGGGGATGAAGTCCAAGAGACCCAGTACTTC
>TRBD1|TRBJ1-3|TRBV6-5|NA
CASTAVRGGNTIYF
TGTGCCAGCACCGCGGTCAGGGGGGGAAACACCATATATTTT
>NA|TRBJ2-7|TRBV19|NA
CASSIGSTGNNYEQYF
TGTGCCAGTAGTATCGGATCCACGGGGAACAACTACGAGCAGTACTTC
>NA|TRBJ1-3|TRBV7-8|NA
CASSLRHRRDSGNTIYF
TGTGCCAGCAGCTTAAGGCACAGGCGGGACTCTGGAAACACCATATATTTT
>NA|TRBJ1-1|TRBV30|once
CAWTQGYTEAFF
TGTGCCTGGACCCAGGGGTACACTGAAGCTTTCTTT
>NA|TRBJ1-5|TRBV6-1|NA
CASSDTGPLGAQHF
TGTGCCAGCAGTGACACAGGACCTCTCGGAGCCCAGCATTTT
>NA|TRBJ1-1|TRBV30|NA
CARGPSNTEAFF
TGTGCCCGGGGACCGTCGAACACTGAAGCTTTCTTT
>NA|TRBJ1-1|TRBV30|once
CAWSQGWTEAFF
TGTGCCTGGAGTCAGGGGTGGACTGAAGCTTTCTTT
>TRBD1|TRBJ1-4|TRBV5-4|NA
CASSIGTDEKLFF
TGTGCCAGCAGCATCGGGACAGATGAAAAACTGTTTTTT
>NA|TRBJ1-1|TRBV4-2|NA
CASSQDYGGYTEAFF
TGTGCCAGCAGCCAGGATTACGGGGGGTACACTGAAGCTTTCTTT
>TRBD2|TRBJ2-7|TRBV7-9|few
CASSGTSGGSYEQYF
TGTGCCAGCAGCGGGACTAGCGGGGGATCCTACGAGCAGTACTTC
>NA|TRBJ2-1|TRBV7-6|NA
CASSLSRGPYNEQFF
TGTGCCAGCAGCTTATCGCGGGGGCCCTACAATGAGCAGTTCTTC
>NA|TRBJ2-7|TRBV23-1|NA
CASSQPGSYEQYF
TGCGCCAGCAGTCAACCAGGCTCCTACGAGCAGTACTTC
>NA|TRBJ2-5|TRBV5-1|NA
CASRSQQDNAEYF
TGCGCCAGCAGATCCCAGCAGGACAATGCTGAGTACTTC
>TRBD2|TRBJ2-3|TRBV10-2|NA
CASSEWSGLAGGLSTDTQYF
TGCGCCAGCAGTGAGTGGTCGGGACTAGCGGGGGGGCTTTCCACAGATACGCAGTATTTT
>TRBD2|TRBJ2-3|TRBV5-1|NA
CASSWSGGGPDTQYF
TGCGCCAGCAGCTGGAGCGGGGGGGGTCCAGATACGCAGTATTTT
>TRBD1|TRBJ1-1|TRBV5-6|NA
CASSWGPAGGGTEAFF
TGTGCCAGCAGCTGGGGACCAGCAGGGGGCGGCACTGAAGCTTTCTTT
>NA|TRBJ1-6|TRBV5-1|NA
CASRGGENSPLHF
TGCGCCAGCAGAGGGGGGGAGAATTCACCCCTCCACTTT
>NA|TRBJ2-7|TRBV5-1|NA
CASTKPPGSRAIGKGIRVEQYF
TGCGCCAGCACCAAACCCCCGGGGAGCCGGGCTATAGGAAAGGGAATTCGGGTCGAGCAGTACTTC
>TRBD1|TRBJ1-1|TRBV7-8|NA
CASSPGQGGDTEAFF
TGTGCCAGCAGCCCCGGACAGGGGGGGGACACTGAAGCTTTCTTT
>NA|TRBJ2-5|TRBV12-3/TRBV12-4|NA
CASSWRGEETQYF
TGTGCCAGCAGTTGGAGGGGCGAGGAGACCCAGTACTTC
>NA|TRBJ2-1|TRBV6-6|NA
CASSLSGDEQFF
TGTGCCAGCAGTCTCTCGGGGGATGAGCAGTTCTTC
>NA|TRBJ1-6|TRBV9|once
CASTRDTSRNSPLHF
TGTGCCAGCACCCGGGACACTTCCCGCAATTCACCCCTCCACTTT
>TRBD1|TRBJ2-1|TRBV18|few
CASSPASGQYFDEQFF
TGTGCCAGCTCACCAGCTTCGGGACAGTATTTTGATGAGCAGTTCTTC
>NA|TRBJ1-6|TRBV11-2|NA
CASRSLSSYNSPLHF
TGTGCCAGCAGGTCGCTGAGCTCCTATAATTCACCCCTCCACTTT
>NA|TRBJ1-1|TRBV29-1|NA
CSVEEGGAFF
TGCAGCGTTGAGGAGGGAGGAGCTTTCTTT
>NA|TRBJ2-7|TRBV5-6|NA
CASQTRQTAGEQYF
TGTGCCAGCCAAACCCGACAGACAGCCGGTGAGCAGTACTTC
>TRBD1|TRBJ2-7|TRBV15|NA
CATSRIGQAEHF
TGTGCCACCAGCCGCATCGGACAGGCCGAACACTTC
>TRBD1|TRBJ1-5|TRBV18|NA
CASSPSDRAGQPQHF
TGTGCCAGCTCACCGTCGGACAGGGCTGGTCAGCCCCAGCATTTT
>NA|TRBJ1-1|TRBV5-6|NA
CASSKGLVNTEAFF
TGTGCCAGCAGTAAGGGGCTGGTGAACACTGAAGCTTTCTTT
>TRBD1|TRBJ1-2|TRBV30|NA
CAWSLQGESGYTF
TGTGCCTGGAGTCTACAGGGGGAAAGTGGCTACACCTTC
>NA|TRBJ2-7|TRBV25-1|NA
CASSERGSYEQYF
TGTGCCAGCAGTGAGAGGGGGTCCTACGAGCAGTACTTC
>NA|TRBJ2-1|TRBV5-1|NA
CASSSGIGRVEYNEQFF
TGCGCCAGCAGCTCTGGGATAGGGCGGGTTGAATACAATGAGCAGTTCTTC
>TRBD1|TRBJ2-1|TRBV6-5|once
CASSKQGPNEQFF
TGTGCCAGCAGTAAACAGGGGCCCAATGAGCAGTTCTTC
>TRBD1|TRBJ2-7|TRBV28|NA
CASIPTSGTGNEQYF
TGTGCCAGCATCCCCACCTCCGGGACAGGGAACGAGCAGTACTTC
>NA|TRBJ1-5|TRBV7-6|NA
CASSLRAGGNQPQHF
TGTGCCAGCAGCCTTAGGGCAGGAGGGAATCAGCCCCAGCATTTT
>TRBD2|TRBJ2-3|TRBV2|NA
CASSERLAGVNTDTQYF
TGTGCCAGCAGTGAACGGCTAGCGGGAGTCAACACAGATACGCAGTATTTT
>TRBD1|TRBJ2-6|TRBV30|NA
CAWSITGAGANVLTF
TGTGCCTGGAGCATTACAGGGGCTGGGGCCAACGTCCTGACTTTC
>TRBD1|TRBJ2-7|TRBV4-1|NA
CASSPLQGRDEQYF
TGCGCCAGCAGCCCCTTACAGGGGCGGGACGAGCAGTACTTC
>TRBD1|TRBJ1-5|TRBV28|NA
CASGGADRGSSNQPQHF
TGTGCCAGCGGGGGGGCGGACAGGGGGAGTAGCAATCAGCCCCAGCATTTT
>TRBD1|TRBJ2-1|TRBV6-5|NA
CASRDRVRVEQFF
TGTGCCAGCAGGGACAGGGTTCGGGTTGAGCAGTTCTTC
>NA|TRBJ2-1|TRBV4-2|NA
CASSQGSVGPDNEQFF
TGTGCCAGCAGCCAGGGAAGCGTGGGGCCAGACAATGAGCAGTTCTTC
>TRBD2|TRBJ2-3|TRBV7-3|NA
CASTRGGPGDTQYF
TGTGCCAGTACACGGGGGGGCCCAGGGGATACGCAGTATTTT
>TRBD1|TRBJ1-4|TRBV7-9|once
CASSPDRQGRKLFF
TGTGCCAGCAGCCCGGATCGACAGGGAAGGAAACTGTTTTTT
>TRBD1|TRBJ1-5|TRBV2|NA
CASSVRQGVRQPQHF
TGTGCCAGCAGCGTCCGACAGGGGGTAAGGCAGCCCCAGCATTTT
>NA|TRBJ2-7|TRBV27|NA
CASSLKGEDEQYF
TGTGCCAGCAGTTTAAAGGGAGAGGACGAGCAGTACTTC
>NA|TRBJ1-1|TRBV7-9|NA
CASSPRGNTEAFF
TGTGCCAGCAGCCCCAGGGGAAACACTGAAGCTTTCTTT
>NA|TRBJ2-7|TRBV10-3|NA
CAISDLTSSYEQYF
TGTGCCATCAGTGATCTGACAAGCTCCTACGAGCAGTACTTC
>TRBD1|TRBJ2-1|TRBV11-1|NA
CASSLGTGGLNEQFF
TGTGCCAGCAGCTTAGGTACAGGGGGCCTTAATGAGCAGTTCTTC
>TRBD1|TRBJ2-2|TRBV10-3|NA
CAISGQGRTGELFF
TGTGCCATCAGCGGACAGGGCAGAACCGGGGAGCTGTTTTTT
>TRBD1|TRBJ1-1|TRBV30|once
CAWSRGLTNTEAFF
TGTGCCTGGAGTAGGGGGCTGACGAACACTGAAGCTTTCTTT